The 12 T cell receptor beta chains in this list originate from one sample, sequenced in a study of patients and donors after allogeneic stem cell transplantation. TCRdb called the RT-PCR reads again in MiXCR, with one record for every CDR3 protein. The sample contains approximately 140,000 distinct CDR3 sequences, about two fifths of which appear only once. Sequences were obtained from blood, either unsorted or a sorted T cell fraction (not recorded which). Source of these receptors: a human donor who was either an allogeneic HSCT recipient or a stem cell or donor lymphocyte infusion donor (not recorded which). It is not recorded whose cells these are; they may come from a transplant donor.

In DNA form, the CDR3 reads TGCAGTGCAACCGGCCCGTTGCTCCCCACAGATACGCAGTATTTT. Its translation: CSATGPLLPTDTQYF. This chain joins TRBV20-1 and TRBJ2-3; no firm D call. V lost 6 bases and J lost 2, with 18 bases in between. The CDR3 runs to 15 residues. The germline CDR1 and CDR2 sequences are DFQATT and SNEGSKA (reference sequence).

The genes are TRBV20-1 and TRBJ1-6; the D is unclear. V dropped 6 bases and J dropped 3 bases, with 18 bases sitting between them. This CDR3 spans 16 amino acids. Germline lookup yields CDR1 DFQATT and CDR2 SNEGSKA (reference sequence). The CDR3 reads CSATQGPSFYNSPLHF. The DNA for the CDR3 is TGCAGTGCAACTCAAGGCCCCTCCTTCTATAATTCACCCCTCCACTTT.

V is TRBV7-9 and J is TRBJ2-7, with D perhaps being TRBD1 or TRBD2 (6 bases each). Germline CDR1 reads SEHNR; CDR2 reads FQNEAQ (reference sequence). Trimming shortened V by 1 base and J by 2 bases, and 12 bases separated the two germline ends. This CDR3 region has 15 residues. DNA for the CDR3: TGTGCCAGCAGCTTAGATCCGGGGGCGACCTACGAGCAGTACTTC. Its protein is CASSLDPGATYEQYF. Supplemented by reference TRBV7-9 and TRBJ2-7, the full variable domain reads DTGVSQNPRHKITKRGQNVTFRCDPISEHNRLYWYRQTLGQGPEFLTYFQNEAQLEKSRLLSDRFSAERPKGSFSTLEIQRTEQGDSAMYLCASSLDPGATYEQYFGPGTRLTVT.

This clonotype was picked up one time. This chain uses TRBV5-1 with TRBJ2-1; 15 bases line up with TRBD2. CDR1 SGHRS and CDR2 YFSETQ come from the germline V gene. The CDR3 has 20 residues. V shed 4 bases, J shed 0 bases, and the junction held 11 bases outside the gene matches. CDR3 amino acids: CASSTTYGTSGGHSYNEQFF. CDR3 sequence (DNA): TGCGCCAGCAGCACCACCTACGGGACTAGCGGGGGGCACTCCTACAATGAGCAGTTCTTC.

The table lists this clonotype with a few counts. The rearrangement links TRBV12-3 or TRBV12-4 to TRBJ1-5; D unclear. Trimming left V 5 bases short and J 4 bases short, with 12 bases between. The CDR3 covers 14 residues. This CDR3 is CASSGPTLNQPQHF. DNA of the CDR3: TGTGCCAGCAGTGGACCCACCTTAAATCAGCCCCAGCATTTT.

CDR3 in DNA: TGCGCCAGCAGCCGGCCGGGGGCGGGGATGTTGAACACTGAAGCTTTCTTT. This gives the protein CASSRPGAGMLNTEAFF. The genes are TRBV5-1 and TRBJ1-1; possibly TRBD1 for D (6 bases). CDR3 length: 17 amino acids. Trimming stripped 4 bases from V and 0 bases from J, with 19 bases between. CDR1 and CDR2 from the germline V gene are SGHRS and YFSETQ.

This clonotype has a handful of counts. The chain joins TRBV2 to TRBJ1-1; D gene unclear. Per germline, CDR1 SNHLY and CDR2 FYNNEI. Trimming pared 11 bases from V and 1 base from J, leaving 8 bases between. CDR3 length: 11 amino acids. The CDR3: CAASGNTEAFF. The CDR3, as DNA: TGTGCCGCCTCGGGGAACACTGAAGCTTTCTTT.

This clonotype was seen at least ten times. This chain uses TRBV6-1 with TRBJ1-5; D unclear. Germline V gene lookup returns CDR1 MNHNS and CDR2 SASEGT. The germline V and J ends were trimmed by 2 bases and 6 bases, with 8 bases remaining between them. The CDR3 is 13 residues long. The CDR3 coding sequence is TGTGCCAGCAGTGAAAGGGTGGGTCAGCCCCAGCATTTT. Translation gives CASSERVGQPQHF.

This clonotype was recorded a few times. The chain joins TRBV6-2 or TRBV6-3 to TRBJ1-4; TRBD1 agrees at 8 bases. Looked up from germline, CDR1 is MNHEY and CDR2 is SVGEGT. This CDR3 spans 18 amino acids. The V and J ends lost 0 bases and 3 bases, in that order; junction bases with no gene match: 9. The CDR3 nucleotides are TGTGCCAGCAGTTACTCGGCGGATCCGGGACAGGCTAATGAAAAACTGTTTTTT. This codes for CASSYSADPGQANEKLFF.

This chain connects TRBV28 to TRBJ2-3; D might be TRBD2 (6 bases). Germline V gene data show CDR1 as MDHEN and CDR2 as SYDVKM. V gave up 5 bases and J gave up 11 bases, with 14 bases separating them. The length of the CDR3 is 12 residues. DNA of the CDR3: TGTGCCAGCAGTGTCCCCCGGGGGAGGCAGTATTTT. Translating it yields CASSVPRGRQYF.

The rearrangement links TRBV9 to TRBJ1-2; 10 bases match TRBD1. The J segment lost 3 bases and the V segment lost 3 bases, leaving 5 bases of the junction unmatched. The CDR3 runs to 15 residues. CDR1 SGDLS and CDR2 YYNGEE come from the germline V gene. CDR3 sequence reads: CASSDRTGGDYGYTF. The CDR3 bases are TGTGCCAGCAGCGATCGGACAGGGGGGGACTATGGCTACACCTTC.

The chain joins TRBV20-1 to TRBJ1-2; TRBD1 agrees at 7 bases. The CDR3 spans 14 residues. Trimming took 6 bases from V and 4 from J; bases not matched to a gene: 11. Germline loops: CDR1 DFQATT, CDR2 SNEGSKA (reference sequence). The CDR3 here is CSAPQGQMFYGYTF. CDR3 DNA sequence: TGCAGTGCGCCTCAGGGACAGATGTTCTATGGCTACACCTTC.